This T cell receptor (beta chain) emerged from a study of T cells in Graves' hyperthyroidism and ophthalmopathy. The study, taken as a whole, reports: A model using 13 V-J features told ophthalmopathy apart from stable hyperthyroidism. Model predictions of ophthalmopathy came a median around 6.5 months before onset.

Ophthalmopathy patients had moderate-to-severe active disease, CAS ≥3, NOSPECS ≥4, and disease duration under 3 months. The study based diagnoses on clinical symptoms, serum thyroxine and TRAb, thyroid ultrasound and orbital computed tomography. CDR1 is GTSNPN, CDR2 SVGIG, per germline (reference sequence). Trimming removed 0 bases from V and 9 bases from J, with 6 bases in between. The CDR3 covers 12 residues. Researchers amplified the TCR beta CDR3 regions from RNA transcripts. A set of HTBI primers served as the primers for a first-round RT-PCR of the TCR CDR3. TCRdb fed the multiplex PCR reads into MiXCR, producing one record per CDR3 protein. The table has about 300,000 distinct CDR3 sequences, approximately 18% seen once. This clonotype was seen a few times. Its antigen is as yet unknown.

The source material was blood. This sequence was found in a man in his forties or fifties with Graves' ophthalmopathy. The J gene is TRBJ2-6, the V gene TRBV30, with D possibly matching TRBD1 (5 bases). CDR3 region: CAWSVTGNVLTF. CDR3 in DNA: TGTGCCTGGAGTGTAACAGGCAACGTCCTGACTTTC.